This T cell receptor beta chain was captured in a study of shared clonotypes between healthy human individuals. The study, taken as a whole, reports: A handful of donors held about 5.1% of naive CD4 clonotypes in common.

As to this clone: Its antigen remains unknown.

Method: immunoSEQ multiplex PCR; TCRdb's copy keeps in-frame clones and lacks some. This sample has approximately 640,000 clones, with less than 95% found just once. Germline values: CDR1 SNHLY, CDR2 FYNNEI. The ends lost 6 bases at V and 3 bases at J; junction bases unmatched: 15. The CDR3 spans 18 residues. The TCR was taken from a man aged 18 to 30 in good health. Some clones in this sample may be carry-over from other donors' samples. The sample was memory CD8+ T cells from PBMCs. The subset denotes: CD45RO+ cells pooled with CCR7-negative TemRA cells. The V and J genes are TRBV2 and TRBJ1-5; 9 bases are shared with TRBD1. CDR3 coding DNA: TGTGCCAGCAGGGTGGGTTGGTCCAGGACAGGGGACAATCAGCCCCAGCATTTT. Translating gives CASRVGWSRTGDNQPQHF.